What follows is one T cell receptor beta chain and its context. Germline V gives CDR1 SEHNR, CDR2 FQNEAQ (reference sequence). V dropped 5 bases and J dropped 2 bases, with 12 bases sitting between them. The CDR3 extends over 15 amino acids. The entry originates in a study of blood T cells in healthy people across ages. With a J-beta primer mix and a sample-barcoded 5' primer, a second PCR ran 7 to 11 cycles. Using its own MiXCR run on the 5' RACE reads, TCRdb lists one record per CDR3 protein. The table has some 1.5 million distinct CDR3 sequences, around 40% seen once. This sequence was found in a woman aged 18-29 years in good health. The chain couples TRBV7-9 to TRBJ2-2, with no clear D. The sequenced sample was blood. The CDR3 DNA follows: TGTGCCAGCAGCCCACAGTCCGGAAACACCGGGGAGCTGTTTTTT. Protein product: CASSPQSGNTGELFF.